This T cell receptor (beta chain) was found in a study of blood T cell repertoires in COVID-19 (dated by TCRdb to about 2020). As for the study more broadly: Samples from collaborators originated in the United States, Italy and Spain and spanned both the acute and convalescent phases of COVID-19. The repertoires were released in a freely available public database intended as a resource for research on the immune response to SARS-CoV-2. Subjects who had been exposed to COVID-19, were actively infected with it, or had recovered from it provided the deeply sampled blood TCRbeta repertoires that made up the dataset. HLA class I and class II types, where available, came from metadata supplied by the sample provider rather than from assay-based typing. The material from the prospective study consisted of cDNA or gDNA derived from T cells, B-cell-depleted T cells, or PBMCs. Samples were obtained from the ongoing ImmuneRACE study (first 160 participants) and from over a thousand subjects provided by 6 global collaborators. A de-identified subject ID, COVID-19 status, age in years and sex were almost always included in the sample metadata.

CDR1 MDHEN and CDR2 SYDVKM were looked up in the germline V gene. At the junction V is shortened by 3 bases and J by 3 bases; bases outside the gene matches: 7. The CDR3 starts with the cysteine, ends with the phenylalanine, and has 15 residues. Here the CDR3 DNA is all that survives: 45 bases in frame from base 1. Points the paper makes about the study in general: The quantity of clinical and demographic metadata differed by source and by participant and was supplied without curation.

Regarding this clone: It has no known antigen specificity. No clone much larger than this one lies a single base away; base qualities are absent.

TCRbeta CDR3 regions were amplified from genomic DNA using the immunoSEQ Assay, a bias-controlled multiplex PCR. Per the source publication's procedure: Within the assay, amplification of reference gene primers was used to estimate how many nucleated cells each sample contained. Sequence reads were collapsed and filtered to measure the absolute abundance of every unique TCRbeta CDR3 rearrangement. Productive Simpson clonality was computed per sample as the square root of Simpson's diversity index over productive rearrangements. This is the immuneACCESS table as TCRdb keeps it, with only in-frame sequences that have V and J called. A part of the clones is gone; compared with another copy, unresolved V genes explain less than half, and the rest is unexplained. That table supplies the V and J calls and clone size; D and trimming were determined from the DNA. This sample holds around 480,000 clones; around 89% were observed only once. Clones ranked in the top ten supply 10% to 15% of the sample.

At one collaborating source in Seattle, patients were enrolled during active infection and were followed longitudinally through the course of disease. Collaborating institutions collected whole blood in K2EDTA tubes following their own protocols. For TCRbeta analysis, collaborator samples were shipped as frozen whole blood, as isolated PBMCs, or as DNA extracted from either sample type. The TCR originated in a woman aged 45-59 years with COVID-19, enrolled during active disease. Sequencing was carried out using peripheral blood. The chain joins TRBV28 to TRBJ1-2, and 7 bases in between align with TRBD1. For the CDR3, the sequence is CASSLGPQGDYGYTF. The bases read TGTGCCAGCAGTTTGGGGCCCCAGGGGGACTATGGCTACACCTTC.